This TCR beta chain is drawn from a study of graft-versus-host responses after intestinal transplantation. As for the study in general: Anti-thymocyte globulin induction preceded around 3 years of tacrolimus and steroid maintenance in all recipients.

CDR3 length: 13 amino acids. V gave up 2 bases and J gave up 4 bases, with 8 bases separating them. The V gene's germline CDR1 is SGHTA and CDR2 FQGNSA. Sequencing used immunoSEQ multiplex PCR; TCRdb keeps in-frame clones, though not all of them. The top ten clones hold roughly 7.1% of a sample with under 50,000 clones, around 92% of them seen once. Whole-study findings and limits: HvG clone declines early post-transplant were associated with peak circulating GvH levels. GvH clones detected in recipient marrow included some appearing first in ileum or blood.

Comments on this clone: What it binds is unknown.

This chain links TRBV7-2 with TRBJ2-5; D not certain. The source of this sequence is a human patient who received an intestinal transplant, so some T cells may come from the graft donor. The material sequenced was PBMCs, taken 267 days after transplant. CDR3 amino acids: CASSLSGLETQYF. CDR3 coding DNA: TGTGCCAGCAGCTTAAGTGGGTTAGAGACCCAGTACTTC.